These T cell receptor beta chains were read from a single sample in a study of T cells after yellow fever vaccination. TCRdb analysed the 5' RACE reads with MiXCR anew, one entry per CDR3 protein. The sample has about 170,000 distinct CDR3 sequences, 11% seen once. The source was CD8+ T cells sorted from PBMCs, collected 15 days after the yellow fever booster vaccination. The receptor source for this set is a man between 18 and 35 years old who received the YFV17D yellow fever vaccine. Each CDR3 is given with its conserved first and last residue.

v_gene	CDR3aa
TRBV5-1	CASRDSGSYEQYF
TRBV4-1	CASSPRAISNQPQHF
TRBV6-1	CASSAGLNQPQHF
TRBV7-2	CASSLDRVTEAFF
TRBV7-2	CASYRTSSYNEQFF
TRBV9	CASSAGDVSSTDTQYF
TRBV7-9	CASSHPNSYEQYF
TRBV27	CATMTGPNPYEQYF
TRBV6-2/TRBV6-3	CASSSPGTDYEQYF
TRBV6-2/TRBV6-3	CASSHLTEGTNQPQHF